This TCR beta chain was sequenced during a study of post-analysis software for immune sequencing data. Study context: Some patients lacked subtype; others had relapsing-remitting, secondary progressive or progressive-relapsing disease.

Study findings and constraints: The study found TRBV5-6, TRBV5-1 and TRBV20-1 among a few TRBV segments more frequent in patients than controls. Multiple sclerosis patients showed significantly lower normalized Chao1 diversity than controls did.

This clonotype was observed a handful of times. Its matching antigen is unknown. Losses at the gene ends were 3 bases for V and 3 bases for J; bases not matched to a gene: 5. Looked up from germline, CDR1 is DFQATT and CDR2 is SNEGSKA (reference sequence). The CDR3 covers 14 residues. TCR beta cDNA libraries included unique molecular identifiers. TCRdb re-analysed the PCR reads in MiXCR, keeping a single row per CDR3 protein. Here the sample spans approximately 460,000 distinct CDR3 sequences, approximately 46% being singletons. The source is a girl aged 10-17 years with multiple sclerosis. This chain joins TRBV20-1 and TRBJ2-7; 10 nucleotides match TRBD2. The material sequenced was blood. As DNA, the CDR3 is TGCAGTGCTAGTCGGTCTAGCGGGGGCTACGAGCAGTACTTC. Translating it yields CSASRSSGGYEQYF.